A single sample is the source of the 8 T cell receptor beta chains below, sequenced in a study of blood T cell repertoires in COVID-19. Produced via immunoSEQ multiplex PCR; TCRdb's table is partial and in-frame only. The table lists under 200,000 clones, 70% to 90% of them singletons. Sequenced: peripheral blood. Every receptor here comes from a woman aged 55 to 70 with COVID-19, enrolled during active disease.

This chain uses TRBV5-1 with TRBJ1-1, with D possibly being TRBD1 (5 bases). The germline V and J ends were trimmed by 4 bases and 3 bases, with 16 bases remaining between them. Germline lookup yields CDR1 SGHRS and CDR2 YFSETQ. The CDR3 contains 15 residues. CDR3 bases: TGCGCCAGCAGCGCCAATCTCGGGGGGTACACTGAAGCTTTCTTT. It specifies CASSANLGGYTEAFF.

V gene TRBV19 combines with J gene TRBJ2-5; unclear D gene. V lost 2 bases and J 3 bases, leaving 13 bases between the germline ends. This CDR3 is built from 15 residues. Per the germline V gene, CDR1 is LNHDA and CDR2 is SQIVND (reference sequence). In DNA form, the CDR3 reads TGTGCCAGTAGTATAAATGGCCGCCCCAAAGAGACCCAGTACTTC. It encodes CASSINGRPKETQYF.

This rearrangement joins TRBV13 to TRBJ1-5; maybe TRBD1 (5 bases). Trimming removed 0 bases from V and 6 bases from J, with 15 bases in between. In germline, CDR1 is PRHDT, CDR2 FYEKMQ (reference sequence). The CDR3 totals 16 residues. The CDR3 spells CASSLGPVAGRQPQHF. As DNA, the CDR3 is TGTGCCAGCAGCTTAGGGCCTGTCGCAGGGCGTCAGCCCCAGCATTTT.

CDR3 sequence reads: CAIISTQGAGYTF. CDR3 bases: TGTGCCATCATCAGCACGCAGGGTGCCGGCTACACCTTC. The chain links TRBV10-3 to TRBJ1-2; the D gene is possibly TRBD1 (5 bases). Germline-derived CDR1 and CDR2 are ENHRY and SYGVKD. The V gene lost 7 bases and the J gene lost 8 bases, with 17 bases spanning the gap. There are 13 residues in the CDR3.

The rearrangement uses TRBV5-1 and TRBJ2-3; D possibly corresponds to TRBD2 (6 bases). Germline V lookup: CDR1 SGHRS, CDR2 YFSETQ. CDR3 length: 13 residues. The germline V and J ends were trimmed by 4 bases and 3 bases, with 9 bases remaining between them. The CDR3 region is CASSPGRTDTQYF. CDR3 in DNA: TGCGCCAGCAGCCCGGGGAGGACAGATACGCAGTATTTT.

The CDR3 DNA follows: TGTGCCTGGACAACTTGGTATGGCTACACCTTC. This translates into CAWTTWYGYTF. The V and J genes are TRBV30 and TRBJ1-2; unclear D gene. There are 11 residues in the CDR3. Germline CDR1 GTSNPN, CDR2 SVGIG (reference sequence). V dropped 4 bases and J dropped 5 bases, with 8 bases sitting between them.

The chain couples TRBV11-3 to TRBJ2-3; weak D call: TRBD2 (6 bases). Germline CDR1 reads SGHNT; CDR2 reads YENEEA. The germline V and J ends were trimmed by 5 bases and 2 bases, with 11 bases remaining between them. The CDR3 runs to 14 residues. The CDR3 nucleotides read TGTGCCAGCAGCCGCGGGGCTTTCACAGATACGCAGTATTTT. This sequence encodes CASSRGAFTDTQYF.

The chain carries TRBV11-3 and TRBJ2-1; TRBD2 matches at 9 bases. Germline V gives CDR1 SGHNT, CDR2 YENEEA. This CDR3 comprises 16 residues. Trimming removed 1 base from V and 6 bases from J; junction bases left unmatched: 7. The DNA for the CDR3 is TGTGCCAGCAGCTTAGGGGGCGGGAGGGCAGCCAATGAGCAGTTCTTC. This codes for CASSLGGGRAANEQFF.